This TCR beta chain was identified during a study of CD8+ T cells in alopecia areata. Study observations and caveats: Especially in alopecia totalis/universalis, lesional scalp showed greater clonality than normal scalp did. Scalp specimens additionally yield sequences from normal skin's resident alphabeta T cells.

RNA was isolated and reverse transcribed to cDNA, the sequencing template. The assay was immunoSEQ multiplex PCR, and TCRdb's table has in-frame clones only and misses some. The sample has 150,000 to 200,000 clones; 45% to 60% are singletons. Remarks on this clone: As yet, its antigen is unknown.

Germline-derived CDR1 and CDR2 are SGHVT and SQSDAQ. Trimming took 5 bases from V and 2 from J; bases not matched to a gene: 7. The CDR3 loop spans 16 amino acids. The clonotype comes from a human donor in good health. The sample taken for sequencing was CD4+ T cells sorted from blood. This chain uses TRBV7-4 with TRBJ2-3, with TRBD2 matching over 10 bases. The CDR3: CASSHGLAAITDTQYF. Here the CDR3 DNA reads TGTGCCAGCAGCCACGGACTAGCGGCAATCACAGATACGCAGTATTTT.